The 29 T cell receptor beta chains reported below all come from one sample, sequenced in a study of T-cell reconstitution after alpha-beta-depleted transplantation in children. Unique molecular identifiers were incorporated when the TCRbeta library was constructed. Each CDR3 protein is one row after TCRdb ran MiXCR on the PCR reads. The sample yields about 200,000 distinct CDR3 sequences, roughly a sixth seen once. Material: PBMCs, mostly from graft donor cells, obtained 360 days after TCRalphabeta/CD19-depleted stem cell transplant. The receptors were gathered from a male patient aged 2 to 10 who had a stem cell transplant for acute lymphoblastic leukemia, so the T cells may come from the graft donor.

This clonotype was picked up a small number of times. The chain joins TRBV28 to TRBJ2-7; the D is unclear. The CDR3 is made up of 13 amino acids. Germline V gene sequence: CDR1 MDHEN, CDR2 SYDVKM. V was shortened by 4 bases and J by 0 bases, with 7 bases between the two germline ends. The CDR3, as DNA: TGTGCCAGCAGTTGGCAGGACTCCTACGAGCAGTACTTC. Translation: CASSWQDSYEQYF.

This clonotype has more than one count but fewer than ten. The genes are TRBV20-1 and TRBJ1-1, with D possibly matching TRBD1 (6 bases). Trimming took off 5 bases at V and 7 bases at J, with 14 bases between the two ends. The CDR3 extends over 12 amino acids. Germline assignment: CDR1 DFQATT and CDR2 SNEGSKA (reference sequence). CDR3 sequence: CSAPGQTFEAFF. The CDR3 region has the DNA TGCAGTGCTCCGGGACAAACGTTTGAAGCTTTCTTT.

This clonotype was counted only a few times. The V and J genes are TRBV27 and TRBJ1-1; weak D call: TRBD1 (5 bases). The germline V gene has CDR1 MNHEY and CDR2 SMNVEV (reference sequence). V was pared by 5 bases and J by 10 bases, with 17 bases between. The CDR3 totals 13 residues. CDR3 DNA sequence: TGTGCCAGCAGTGGGCAGGGACCTAGGAGAGCTTTCTTT. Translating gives CASSGQGPRRAFF.

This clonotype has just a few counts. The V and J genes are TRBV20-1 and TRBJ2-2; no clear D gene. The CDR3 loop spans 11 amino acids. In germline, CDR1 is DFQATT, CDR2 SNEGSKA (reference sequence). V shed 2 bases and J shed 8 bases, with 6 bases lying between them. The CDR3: CSARFLGELFF. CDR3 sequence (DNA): TGCAGTGCTAGATTTCTGGGGGAGCTGTTTTTT.

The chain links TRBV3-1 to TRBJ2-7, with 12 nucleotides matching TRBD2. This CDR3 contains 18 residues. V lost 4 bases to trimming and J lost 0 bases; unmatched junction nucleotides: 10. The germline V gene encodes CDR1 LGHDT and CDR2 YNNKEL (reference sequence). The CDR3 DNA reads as TGTGCCAGCAGCCGCCCGGGACTAGCGGGCCTCAGCTCCTACGAGCAGTACTTC. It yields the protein CASSRPGLAGLSSYEQYF.

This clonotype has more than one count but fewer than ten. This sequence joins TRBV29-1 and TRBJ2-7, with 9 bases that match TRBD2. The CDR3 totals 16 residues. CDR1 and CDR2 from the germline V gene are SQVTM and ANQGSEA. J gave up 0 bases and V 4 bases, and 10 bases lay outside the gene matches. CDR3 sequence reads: CSVVDLAGPSSYEQYF. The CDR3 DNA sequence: TGCAGCGTTGTGGACCTAGCGGGACCGAGCTCCTACGAGCAGTACTTC.

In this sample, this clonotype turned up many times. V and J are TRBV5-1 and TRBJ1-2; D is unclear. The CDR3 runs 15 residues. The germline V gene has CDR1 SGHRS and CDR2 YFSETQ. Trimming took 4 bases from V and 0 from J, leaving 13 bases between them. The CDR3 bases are TGCGCCAGCAGCCTACGGCCCGGGGCTAACTATGGCTACACCTTC. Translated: CASSLRPGANYGYTF.

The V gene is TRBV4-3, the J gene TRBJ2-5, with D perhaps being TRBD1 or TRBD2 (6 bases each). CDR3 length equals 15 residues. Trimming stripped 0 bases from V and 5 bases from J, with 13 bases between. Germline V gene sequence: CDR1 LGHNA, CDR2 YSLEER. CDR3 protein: CASSQDPGAGETQYF. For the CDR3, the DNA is TGCGCCAGCAGCCAAGATCCGGGGGCAGGGGAGACCCAGTACTTC.

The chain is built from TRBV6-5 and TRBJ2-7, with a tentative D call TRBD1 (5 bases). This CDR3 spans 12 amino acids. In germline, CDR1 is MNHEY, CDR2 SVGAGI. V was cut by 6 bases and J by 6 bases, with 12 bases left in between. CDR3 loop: CASSLGAGEQYF. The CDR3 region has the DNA TGTGCCAGCAGCTTAGGGGCAGGCGAGCAGTACTTC.

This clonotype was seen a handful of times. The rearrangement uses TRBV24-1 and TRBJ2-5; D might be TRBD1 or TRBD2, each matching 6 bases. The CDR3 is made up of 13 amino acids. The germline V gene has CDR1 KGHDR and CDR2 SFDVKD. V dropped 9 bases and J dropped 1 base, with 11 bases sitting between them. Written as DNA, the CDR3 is TGTGCCACCGAGGGGGGATTCCAAGAGACCCAGTACTTC. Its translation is CATEGGFQETQYF.

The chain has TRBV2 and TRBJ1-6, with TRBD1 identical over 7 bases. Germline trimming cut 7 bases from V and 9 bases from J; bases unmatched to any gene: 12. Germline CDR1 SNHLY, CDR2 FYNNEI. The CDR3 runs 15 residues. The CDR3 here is CASTQGGAGGSPLHF. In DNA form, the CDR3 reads TGTGCCAGCACGCAGGGAGGGGCAGGGGGTTCACCCCTCCACTTT.

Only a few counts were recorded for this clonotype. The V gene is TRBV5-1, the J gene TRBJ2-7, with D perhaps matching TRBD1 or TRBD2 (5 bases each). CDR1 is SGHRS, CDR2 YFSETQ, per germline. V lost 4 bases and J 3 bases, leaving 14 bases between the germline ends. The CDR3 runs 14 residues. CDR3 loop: CASSPGRQSYEQYF. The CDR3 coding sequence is TGCGCCAGCAGCCCGGGACGACAGAGCTACGAGCAGTACTTC.

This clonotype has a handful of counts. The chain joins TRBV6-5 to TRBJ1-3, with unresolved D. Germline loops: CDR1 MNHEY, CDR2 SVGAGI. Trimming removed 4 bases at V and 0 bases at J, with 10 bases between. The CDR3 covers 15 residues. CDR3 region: CASSSTTASGNTIYF. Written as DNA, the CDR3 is TGTGCCAGCAGTTCAACAACAGCCTCTGGAAACACCATATATTTT.

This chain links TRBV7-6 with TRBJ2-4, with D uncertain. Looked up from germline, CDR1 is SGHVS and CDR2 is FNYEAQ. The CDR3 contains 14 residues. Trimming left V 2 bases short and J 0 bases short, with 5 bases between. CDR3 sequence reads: CASSLPPAKNIQYF. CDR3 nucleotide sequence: TGTGCCAGCAGCTTACCCCCAGCCAAAAACATTCAGTACTTC.

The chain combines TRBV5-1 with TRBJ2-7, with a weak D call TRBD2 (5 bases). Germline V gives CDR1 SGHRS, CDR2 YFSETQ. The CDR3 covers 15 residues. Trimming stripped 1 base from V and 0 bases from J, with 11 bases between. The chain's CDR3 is CASSLNEGFSYEQYF. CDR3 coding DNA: TGCGCCAGCAGCTTGAATGAGGGTTTCTCCTACGAGCAGTACTTC.

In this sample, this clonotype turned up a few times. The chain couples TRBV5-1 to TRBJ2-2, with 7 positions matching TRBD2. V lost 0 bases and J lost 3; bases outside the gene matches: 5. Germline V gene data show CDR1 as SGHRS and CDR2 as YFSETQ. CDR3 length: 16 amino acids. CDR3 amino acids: CASSLATSQYTGELFF. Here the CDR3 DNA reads TGCGCCAGCAGCTTGGCGACTAGCCAGTACACCGGGGAGCTGTTTTTT.

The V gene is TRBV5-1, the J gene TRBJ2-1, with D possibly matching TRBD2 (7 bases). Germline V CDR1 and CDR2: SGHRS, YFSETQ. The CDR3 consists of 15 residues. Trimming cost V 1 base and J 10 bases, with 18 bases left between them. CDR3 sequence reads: CASSLLAAGAGEQFF. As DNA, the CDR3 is TGCGCCAGCAGCTTGTTAGCCGCGGGGGCCGGCGAGCAGTTCTTC.

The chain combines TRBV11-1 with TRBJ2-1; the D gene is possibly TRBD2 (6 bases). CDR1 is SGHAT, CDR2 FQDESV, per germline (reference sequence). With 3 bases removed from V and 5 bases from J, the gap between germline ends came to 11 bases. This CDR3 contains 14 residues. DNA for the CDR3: TGTGCCAGCAGCTTTCGGCGGGGCCACAATGAGCAGTTCTTC. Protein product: CASSFRRGHNEQFF.

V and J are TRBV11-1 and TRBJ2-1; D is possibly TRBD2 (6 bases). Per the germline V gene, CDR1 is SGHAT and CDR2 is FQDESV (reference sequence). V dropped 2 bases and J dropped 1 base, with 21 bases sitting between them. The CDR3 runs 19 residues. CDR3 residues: CASSLFLEGAGGSYNEQFF. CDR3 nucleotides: TGTGCCAGCAGCTTATTTCTGGAAGGCGCCGGGGGATCCTACAATGAGCAGTTCTTC.

CDR3 nucleotide sequence: TGTGCCAGCAGCCCCCCGACTAGCGGGTCCTACAATGAGCAGTTCTTC. This gives the protein CASSPPTSGSYNEQFF. The V gene is TRBV12-3 or TRBV12-4, the J gene TRBJ2-1; 10 bases are shared with TRBD2. V shed 6 bases and J 1 base; nucleotides not matched to a gene: 6. The CDR3 has 16 residues.

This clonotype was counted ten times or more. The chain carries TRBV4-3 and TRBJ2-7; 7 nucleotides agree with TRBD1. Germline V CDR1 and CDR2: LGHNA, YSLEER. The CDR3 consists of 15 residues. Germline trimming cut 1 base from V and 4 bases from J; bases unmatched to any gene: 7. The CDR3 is CASSQGHGQAYEQYF. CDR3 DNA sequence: TGCGCCAGCAGCCAAGGCCATGGACAGGCGTACGAGCAGTACTTC.

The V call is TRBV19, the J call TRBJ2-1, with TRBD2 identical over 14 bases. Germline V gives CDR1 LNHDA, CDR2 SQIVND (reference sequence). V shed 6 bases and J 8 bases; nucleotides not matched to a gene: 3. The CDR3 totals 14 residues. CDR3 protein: CASRGTSGGYEQFF. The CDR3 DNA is TGTGCCAGTAGGGGGACTAGCGGGGGCTATGAGCAGTTCTTC.

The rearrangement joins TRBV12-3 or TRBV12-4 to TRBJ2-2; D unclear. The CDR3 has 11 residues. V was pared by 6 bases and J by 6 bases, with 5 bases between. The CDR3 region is CASSSPGELFF. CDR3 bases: TGTGCCAGCAGCTCCCCCGGGGAGCTGTTTTTT.

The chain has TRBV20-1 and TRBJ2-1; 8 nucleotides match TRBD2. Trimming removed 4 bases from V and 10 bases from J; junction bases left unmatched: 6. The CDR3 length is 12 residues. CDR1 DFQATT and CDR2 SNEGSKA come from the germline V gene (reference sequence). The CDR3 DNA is TGCAGTGCTAATACTGGCGGGGGGGAGCAGTTCTTC. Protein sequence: CSANTGGGEQFF.

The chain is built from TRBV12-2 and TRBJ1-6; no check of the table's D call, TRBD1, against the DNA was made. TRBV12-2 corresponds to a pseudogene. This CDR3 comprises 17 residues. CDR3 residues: CASRLAFGATSNSPLHF. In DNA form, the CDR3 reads TGTGCAAGTCGCTTAGCGTTTGGGGCGACAAGTAATTCACCCCTCCACTTT.

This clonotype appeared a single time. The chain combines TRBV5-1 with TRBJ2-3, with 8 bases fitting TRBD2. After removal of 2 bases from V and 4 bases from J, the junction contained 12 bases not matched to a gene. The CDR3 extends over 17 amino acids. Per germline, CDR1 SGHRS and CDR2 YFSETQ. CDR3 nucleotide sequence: TGCGCCAGCAGCTTCCTGTCCCTTCCGGGACTAGCAGATACGCAGTATTTT. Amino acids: CASSFLSLPGLADTQYF.

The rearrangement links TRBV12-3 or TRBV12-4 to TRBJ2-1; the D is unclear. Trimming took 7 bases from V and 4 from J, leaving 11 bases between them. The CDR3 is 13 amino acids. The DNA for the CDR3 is TGTGCCAGCAACCCTCGAGGATACAATGAGCAGTTCTTC. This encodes CASNPRGYNEQFF.

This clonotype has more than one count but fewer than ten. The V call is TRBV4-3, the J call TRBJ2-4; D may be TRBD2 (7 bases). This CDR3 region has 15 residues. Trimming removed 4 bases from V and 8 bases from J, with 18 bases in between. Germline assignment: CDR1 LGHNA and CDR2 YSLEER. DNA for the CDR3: TGCGCCAGCAGCCCCAGGGAGGGGGGAAGGGACATTCAGTACTTC. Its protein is CASSPREGGRDIQYF.

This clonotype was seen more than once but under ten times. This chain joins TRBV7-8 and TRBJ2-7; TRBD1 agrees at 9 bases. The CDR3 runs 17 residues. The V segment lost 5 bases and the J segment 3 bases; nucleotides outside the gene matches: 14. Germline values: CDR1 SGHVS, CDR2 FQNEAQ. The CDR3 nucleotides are TGTGCCAGCAGCAAAAAGCGGCCGGGACAGGGAATCTACGAGCAGTACTTC. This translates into CASSKKRPGQGIYEQYF.